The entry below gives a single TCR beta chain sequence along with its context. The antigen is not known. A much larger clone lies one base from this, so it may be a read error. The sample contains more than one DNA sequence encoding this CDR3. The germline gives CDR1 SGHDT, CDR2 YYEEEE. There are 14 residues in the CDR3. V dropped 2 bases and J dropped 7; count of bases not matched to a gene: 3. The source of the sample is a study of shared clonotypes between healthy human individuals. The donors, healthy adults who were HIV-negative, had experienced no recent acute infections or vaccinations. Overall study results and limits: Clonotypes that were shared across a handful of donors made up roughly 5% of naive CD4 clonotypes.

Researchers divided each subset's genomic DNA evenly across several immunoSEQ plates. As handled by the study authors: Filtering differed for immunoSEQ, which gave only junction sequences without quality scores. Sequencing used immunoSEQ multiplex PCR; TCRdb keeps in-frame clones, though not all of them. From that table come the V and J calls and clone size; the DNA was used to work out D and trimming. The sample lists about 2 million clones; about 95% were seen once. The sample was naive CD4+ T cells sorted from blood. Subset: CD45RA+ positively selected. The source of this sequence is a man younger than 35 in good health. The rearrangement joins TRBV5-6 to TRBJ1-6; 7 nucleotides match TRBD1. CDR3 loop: CASSLYRGNSPLHF. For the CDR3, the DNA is TGTGCCAGCAGCTTATACAGGGGAAATTCACCCCTCCACTTT.